Below, 18 T cell receptor beta chains from the same sample are listed, as sequenced in a study of blood T cell repertoires in COVID-19. The assay was immunoSEQ multiplex PCR, and TCRdb's table has in-frame clones only and misses some. This table has 53,000 or so clones, more than 75% appearing once. Sequencing input: peripheral blood. Receptor source: a man aged 45-65 years with active or convalescent COVID-19.

In regard to this clone: The sample has other DNA sequences that encode this CDR3 too. The CDR3 sequence: CASSPDRNQPQHF. The DNA of the CDR3 is TGTGCCAGCTCACCGGACAGGAATCAGCCCCAGCATTTT. The chain combines TRBV18 with TRBJ1-5; TRBD1 aligns across 7 bases. This CDR3 spans 13 amino acids. With 3 bases clipped from V and 4 bases from J, the junction kept 0 bases outside the gene matches. Germline V lookup: CDR1 KGHSH, CDR2 LQKENI.

The chain employs TRBV19 and TRBJ2-3; 13 bases are a match to TRBD2. Germline V lookup: CDR1 LNHDA, CDR2 SQIVND (reference sequence). Trimming took 6 bases from V and 2 from J; bases not matched to a gene: 5. The CDR3 has 16 amino acids. The CDR3 coding sequence is TGTGCCAGTAGCTTGACTAGCGGGGGGCACACAGATACGCAGTATTTT. This codes for CASSLTSGGHTDTQYF.

The sample holds a few counts of this clone. The chain uses TRBV12-3 or TRBV12-4 and TRBJ2-7, with 10 positions matching TRBD1. The CDR3 contains 12 residues. The trim removed 8 bases at V and 3 bases at J, leaving 1 base unmatched. The CDR3 DNA follows: TGTGCCAGCGGGACAGGGGACTACGAGCAGTACTTC. It encodes CASGTGDYEQYF.

The rearrangement joins TRBV11-2 to TRBJ1-5; D remains unclear. V was shortened by 5 bases and J by 0 bases, with 8 bases between the two germline ends. This CDR3 comprises 14 residues. Germline-derived CDR1 and CDR2 are SGHAT and FQNNGV. CDR3 region: CASSREVSNQPQHF. The CDR3 nucleotides read TGTGCCAGCAGCCGAGAAGTTAGCAATCAGCCCCAGCATTTT.

A single count supports this clone. This chain joins TRBV19 and TRBJ2-7; weak D call: TRBD1 (7 bases). Trimming stripped 6 bases from V and 0 bases from J, with 12 bases between. From germline, CDR1 is LNHDA and CDR2 SQIVND (reference sequence). This CDR3 region has 14 residues. The CDR3 loop is CASSDQGGSYEQYF. The CDR3 coding sequence is TGTGCCAGTAGCGACCAGGGGGGCTCCTACGAGCAGTACTTC.

The J gene is TRBJ1-2, the V gene TRBV3-1 (or the pseudogene TRBV3-2), with 8 bases identical to TRBD1. V lost 7 bases and J lost 1; bases outside the gene matches: 5. Germline-derived CDR1 and CDR2 are LGHDT and YNNKEL (reference sequence). CDR3 length: 14 residues. CDR3 nucleotides: TGTGCCAGCACCCAGGGGGCGGGTAACTATGGCTACACCTTC. Translating it yields CASTQGAGNYGYTF.

The V and J genes are TRBV7-2 and TRBJ2-7; the match to TRBD1 covers 9 bases. This CDR3 spans 14 amino acids. Germline CDR1 and CDR2: SGHTA and FQGNSA. V gave up 5 bases and J gave up 4 bases; unmatched junction bases: 6. The CDR3 DNA follows: TGTGCCAGCAGCCTGGGACAGGGATGGTACGAGCAGTACTTC. Protein: CASSLGQGWYEQYF.

V gene TRBV30 combines with J gene TRBJ1-5; the D gene is possibly TRBD1 (6 bases). V lost 2 bases to trimming and J lost 5 bases, with 13 bases between them. Per the germline V gene, CDR1 is GTSNPN and CDR2 is SVGIG (reference sequence). This CDR3 has 14 residues. The CDR3 DNA is TGTGCCTGGAGTTTGGGACAAGCCGATCAGCCCCAGCATTTT. Translating it yields CAWSLGQADQPQHF.

The sample holds a few counts of this clone. The chain carries TRBV20-1 and TRBJ2-4; D remains ambiguous. V was trimmed by 3 bases and J by 7 bases, leaving 13 bases between them. CDR1 is DFQATT and CDR2 is SNEGSKA in the germline V gene (reference sequence). This CDR3 is built from 13 residues. The CDR3 region is CSASAQDRNIQYF. CDR3 DNA sequence: TGCAGTGCTAGTGCCCAGGATAGGAACATTCAGTACTTC.

V and J are TRBV7-2 and TRBJ2-5, with 8 bases matching TRBD2. V was clipped by 2 bases and J by 3 bases; unmatched bases: 5. The V gene's germline CDR1 is SGHTA and CDR2 FQGNSA. The CDR3 is 15 residues long. The CDR3 nucleotides read TGTGCCAGCAGCTTAATAACTAGCGGTGAAGAGACCCAGTACTTC. Protein product: CASSLITSGEETQYF. The full variable domain, rest sourced from reference TRBV7-2 and TRBJ2-5, is GAGVSQSPSNKVTEKGKDVELRCDPISGHTALYWYRQSLGQGLEFLIYFQGNSAPDKSGLPSDRFSAERTGGSVSTLTIQRTQQEDSAVYLCASSLITSGEETQYFGPGTRLLVL.

This clone was picked up a small number of times. The chain uses TRBV19 and TRBJ1-4; D possibly corresponds to TRBD1 (5 bases). With 3 bases removed from V and 3 bases from J, the gap between germline ends came to 8 bases. This CDR3 has 14 amino acids. Germline V CDR1 and CDR2: LNHDA, SQIVND (reference sequence). The CDR3 DNA sequence: TGTGCCAGTAGTATCCAGGGTCCTAATGAAAAACTGTTTTTT. This encodes CASSIQGPNEKLFF.

The genes are TRBV9 and TRBJ1-2, with D perhaps TRBD1 (5 bases). The germline V gene has CDR1 SGDLS and CDR2 YYNGEE. This CDR3 is built from 13 residues. The germline V and J ends were trimmed by 0 bases and 4 bases, with 7 bases remaining between them. CDR3 sequence (DNA): TGTGCCAGCAGCGTAGCAGGGCCCTATGGCTACACCTTC. Residues: CASSVAGPYGYTF.

The chain recombines TRBV27 with TRBJ1-5; D call uncertain. The CDR3 spans 11 residues. Between the trimmed V and J ends, which lost 8 bases and 11 bases, there was a span of 13 bases. Germline V CDR1 and CDR2: MNHEY, SMNVEV (reference sequence). The CDR3 loop is CASGQPSAQHF. The CDR3 DNA reads TGTGCCAGCGGGCAACCGTCAGCCCAGCATTTT.

This chain uses TRBV5-6 with TRBJ2-7; D is undetermined. Trimming removed 0 bases at V and 3 bases at J, with 7 bases between. Germline assignment: CDR1 SGHDT and CDR2 YYEEEE. CDR3 length equals 13 residues. The CDR3 here is CASSLVGFYEQYF. The CDR3 region has the DNA TGTGCCAGCAGCTTGGTCGGTTTCTACGAGCAGTACTTC.

This clone was found a few times. The chain uses TRBV7-9 and TRBJ1-2; 8 bases line up with TRBD1. V lost 5 bases, J lost 8 bases, and 10 bases stayed unmatched. CDR3 length: 14 amino acids. CDR1 SEHNR and CDR2 FQNEAQ come from the germline V gene (reference sequence). In DNA form, the CDR3 reads TGTGCCAGCAGCCTGGACAGGGCCACTATGGGCTACACCTTC. It encodes CASSLDRATMGYTF.

This sequence joins TRBV2 and TRBJ2-5; 7 positions match TRBD2. The CDR3 is 14 residues long. After removal of 6 bases from V and 1 base from J, the junction contained 5 bases not matched to a gene. The germline V gene encodes CDR1 SNHLY and CDR2 FYNNEI. For the CDR3, the DNA is TGTGCCAGCAGGATTCTAGCGGTCCAAGAGACCCAGTACTTC. This sequence encodes CASRILAVQETQYF.

The chain has TRBV6-4 and TRBJ2-2, with TRBD2 identical over 7 bases. The length of the CDR3 is 17 residues. Trimming cost V 3 bases and J 6 bases; bases outside gene matches: 13. Germline values: CDR1 MRHNA, CDR2 SNTAGT. CDR3: CASSESFAGATAGELFF. The CDR3 nucleotides read TGTGCCAGCAGTGAGTCATTCGCGGGAGCAACCGCCGGGGAGCTGTTTTTT.

Only a few counts were recorded for this clone. The rearrangement links TRBV7-2 to TRBJ2-3; D call uncertain. The CDR3 contains 14 residues. Looked up from germline, CDR1 is SGHTA and CDR2 is FQGNSA. Trimming stripped 3 bases from V and 2 bases from J, with 9 bases between. The CDR3 protein is CASSFVIDTDTQYF. CDR3 bases: TGTGCCAGCAGCTTCGTCATAGACACAGATACGCAGTATTTT.